These 20 T cell receptor beta chains originate from one sample sequenced in a study of technical replicates of blood from several donors. Sequenced by immunoSEQ multiplex PCR; TCRdb stores in-frame clones only, minus some. In the table there are roughly 80,000 clones, about 97% of which are singletons. The sequencing input was T cells isolated from PBMCs. The receptors were gathered from a human donor in good health.

The chain employs TRBV5-4 and TRBJ1-2; D not resolved. The CDR3 is 14 residues long. V was shortened by 0 bases and J by 3 bases, with 9 bases between the two germline ends. Germline CDR1 is SGHNT and CDR2 is YYREEE (reference sequence). Here the CDR3 DNA reads TGTGCCAGCAGCTTGGGATCGGGAGACTATGGCTACACCTTC. Protein product: CASSLGSGDYGYTF.

This clone came up once. The CDR3 protein is CASSDLVPSDTEAFF. In DNA, the CDR3 is TGTGCCAGCAGTGACCTCGTCCCGTCGGACACTGAAGCTTTCTTT. The gene calls are TRBV6-1 and TRBJ1-1; unclear D gene. Trimming shortened V by 3 bases and J by 3 bases, and 14 bases separated the two germline ends. The germline V gene encodes CDR1 MNHNS and CDR2 SASEGT. The CDR3 totals 15 residues.

This chain links TRBV27 with TRBJ1-1; weak D call: TRBD1 (5 bases). The CDR3 has 16 amino acids. Germline-derived CDR1 and CDR2 are MNHEY and SMNVEV (reference sequence). V was trimmed by 1 base and J by 8 bases, leaving 20 bases between them. The CDR3 coding sequence is TGTGCCAGCAGTTTATATGGGTCGGGCAGGGCGTCCGAAGCTTTCTTT. It codes for CASSLYGSGRASEAFF.

This clone showed up just once. The chain recombines TRBV6-1 with TRBJ2-1, with D possibly being TRBD2 (6 bases). V dropped 6 bases and J dropped 5 bases, with 14 bases sitting between them. The length of the CDR3 is 14 residues. CDR1 and CDR2 (germline): MNHNS, SASEGT. In DNA form, the CDR3 reads TGTGCCAGCAGCGGCGGGGATACCCACAATGAGCAGTTCTTC. Translating gives CASSGGDTHNEQFF.

The chain uses TRBV6-6 and TRBJ2-2; 8 bases agree with TRBD1. Germline-derived CDR1 and CDR2 are MNHNY and SVGAGI (reference sequence). The ends lost 5 bases at V and 5 bases at J; junction bases unmatched: 7. The CDR3 runs 15 residues. CDR3 sequence: CASSPGGAWTGELFF. DNA of the CDR3: TGTGCCAGCAGTCCAGGGGGCGCCTGGACCGGGGAGCTGTTTTTT.

The chain joins TRBV5-1 to TRBJ2-7; 12 nucleotides agree with TRBD2. The CDR3 is 18 amino acids. With 1 base clipped from V and 0 bases from J, the junction kept 8 bases outside the gene matches. CDR1 and CDR2 from the germline V gene are SGHRS and YFSETQ. The DNA for the CDR3 is TGCGCCAGCAGCTTGCCCGAACTAGCGGGGGGATTCTCCTACGAGCAGTACTTC. This codes for CASSLPELAGGFSYEQYF.

The chain uses TRBV6-5 and TRBJ1-3; D unresolved. Germline CDR1 and CDR2: MNHEY and SVGAGI. V lost 0 bases and J 3 bases, leaving 12 bases between the germline ends. This CDR3 has 16 residues. The CDR3 DNA is TGTGCCAGCAGTTACTCACGCCCAGGTGGTGGAAACACCATATATTTT. Amino acids: CASSYSRPGGGNTIYF.

This chain joins TRBV28 and TRBJ1-1, with D possibly TRBD1 on 6 matching bases. Germline V gives CDR1 MDHEN, CDR2 SYDVKM. CDR3 length: 14 amino acids. The germline V and J ends were trimmed by 7 bases and 0 bases, with 12 bases remaining between them. The CDR3 DNA reads TGTGCCAGCACCCTGGACAGCATGAACACTGAAGCTTTCTTT. Translating it yields CASTLDSMNTEAFF.

CDR3 nucleotide sequence: TGTGCCAGCTCACCACCGCTAGCGGGCACAGATACGCAGTATTTT. Its translation: CASSPPLAGTDTQYF. The V and J genes are TRBV18 and TRBJ2-3; TRBD2 matches 7 bases. CDR3 length: 15 residues. With 0 bases clipped from V and 1 base from J, the junction kept 1 base outside the gene matches. Germline V gene data show CDR1 as KGHSH and CDR2 as LQKENI.

This clone was observed a single time. The chain employs TRBV7-2 and TRBJ2-3, with D perhaps matching TRBD2 (6 bases). V gave up 4 bases and J gave up 0 bases, with 14 bases separating them. Germline CDR1 is SGHTA and CDR2 is FQGNSA. This CDR3 has 16 amino acids. Here the CDR3 reads CASSYDLGTSTDTQYF. The CDR3 region has the DNA TGTGCCAGCAGCTACGACTTAGGGACTAGCACAGATACGCAGTATTTT.

V and J are TRBV28 and TRBJ1-5; 8 positions match TRBD1. CDR1 is MDHEN and CDR2 is SYDVKM in the germline V gene. Losses at the gene ends were 4 bases for V and 5 bases for J; bases not matched to a gene: 7. This CDR3 spans 15 amino acids. The CDR3 nucleotides read TGTGCCAGCAGTTGGGGTACAGGGGGTTATCAGCCCCAGCATTTT. Amino acid sequence: CASSWGTGGYQPQHF. Filled out from reference TRBV28 and TRBJ1-5, the complete variable domain reads DVKVTQSSRYLVKRTGEKVFLECVQDMDHENMFWYRQDPGLGLRLIYFSYDVKMKEKGDIPEGYSVSREKKERFSLILESASTNQTSMYLCASSWGTGGYQPQHFGDGTRLSIL.

The rearrangement joins TRBV11-1 to TRBJ2-3, with 7 bases lining up with TRBD1. The CDR3 runs to 16 residues. Per germline, CDR1 SGHAT and CDR2 FQDESV (reference sequence). J gave up 5 bases and V 3 bases, and 11 bases lay outside the gene matches. CDR3 bases: TGTGCCAGCAGCTTTAATCGAGGGGGCAAGGGAGATACGCAGTATTTT. Its translation is CASSFNRGGKGDTQYF.

The gene calls are TRBV6-4 and TRBJ2-5; possible D gene TRBD2, 6 bases. CDR1 is MRHNA and CDR2 is SNTAGT in the germline V gene. V lost 4 bases, J lost 3 bases, and 12 bases lay in between. This CDR3 spans 14 amino acids. CDR3 residues: CASSGEAGEETQYF. In DNA, the CDR3 is TGTGCCAGCAGTGGGGAGGCAGGAGAAGAGACCCAGTACTTC.

The CDR3 nucleotides are TGCGCCAGCAGCTTTCAGGGTGAGGATTCACCCCTCCACTTT. The encoded protein is CASSFQGEDSPLHF. The chain recombines TRBV5-1 with TRBJ1-6; tentative D call: TRBD1 (5 bases). V was shortened by 2 bases and J by 8 bases, with 11 bases between the two germline ends. Per the germline V gene, CDR1 is SGHRS and CDR2 is YFSETQ. This CDR3 has 14 amino acids.

The chain's CDR3 is CASSLGTSGRYEQFF. CDR3 in DNA: TGTGCCAGCAGCTTAGGAACTAGCGGGAGATATGAGCAGTTCTTC. The chain links TRBV5-6 to TRBJ2-1; 11 bases are a match to TRBD2. This CDR3 contains 15 residues. Germline values: CDR1 SGHDT, CDR2 YYEEEE. The V segment lost 2 bases and the J segment 8 bases; nucleotides outside the gene matches: 6. Full variable domain (remainder filled in from reference TRBV5-6 and TRBJ2-1): DAGVTQSPTHLIKTRGQQVTLRCSPKSGHDTVSWYQQALGQGPQFIFQYYEEEERQRGNFPDRFSGHQFPNYSSELNVNALLLGDSALYLCASSLGTSGRYEQFFGPGTRLTVL.

The chain is built from TRBV2 and TRBJ2-4, with D possibly matching TRBD1 (5 bases). The V end was cut by 0 bases, the J end by 6 bases, with 15 bases between. The V gene's germline CDR1 is SNHLY and CDR2 FYNNEI. The CDR3 consists of 16 residues. The CDR3 DNA reads TGTGCCAGCAGTGAAGCGCTTCCAACAGGAATAAACATTCAGTACTTC. The encoded protein is CASSEALPTGINIQYF.

This rearrangement joins TRBV29-1 to TRBJ2-7; TRBD1 aligns across 7 bases. CDR3 size: 14 residues. The germline V gene encodes CDR1 SQVTM and CDR2 ANQGSEA. J was trimmed by 3 bases and V by 7 bases; bases with no gene match: 12. The chain's CDR3 is CSGIKQGSFYEQYF. CDR3 sequence (DNA): TGCAGCGGGATAAAACAGGGGTCATTCTACGAGCAGTACTTC.

The chain has TRBV15 and TRBJ2-5; tentative D call: TRBD1 (5 bases). The CDR3 runs 16 residues. The V gene lost 0 bases and the J gene lost 4 bases, with 15 bases spanning the gap. The V gene's germline CDR1 is LNHNV and CDR2 YYDKDF (reference sequence). The CDR3 DNA reads as TGTGCCACCAGCAGAGATCAACCAGGGCATGGAGAGACCCAGTACTTC. Translation: CATSRDQPGHGETQYF.

The gene calls are TRBV10-3 and TRBJ2-1, with 9 positions matching TRBD2. Germline values: CDR1 ENHRY, CDR2 SYGVKD. J gave up 7 bases and V 8 bases, and 15 bases lay outside the gene matches. The CDR3 has 16 residues. In DNA form, the CDR3 reads TGTGCCATCTCGTATTCGGGACTAGCTGATGAAAATGAGCAGTTCTTC. The encoded protein is CAISYSGLADENEQFF.

The V and J genes are TRBV5-4 and TRBJ2-7, with 7 bases matching TRBD1. V was pared by 4 bases and J by 3 bases, with 4 bases of the junction left unmatched. The CDR3 contains 13 residues. Germline CDR1 and CDR2: SGHNT and YYREEE (reference sequence). The CDR3 region is CASSKGQDYEQYF. The CDR3 region has the DNA TGTGCCAGCAGCAAAGGACAGGACTACGAGCAGTACTTC.